This T cell receptor (beta chain) is from a study of blood T cell repertoires in COVID-19. The overall study: Acute and convalescent COVID-19 samples came from the United States, Italy and Spain.

Enrollment of patients from Seattle took place during active infection, with longitudinal follow-up. Germline V gene data show CDR1 as MNHEY and CDR2 as SMNVEV (reference sequence). The CDR3 totals 14 residues. J lost 4 bases, V lost 6 bases, and 5 bases had no gene match. Authors' processing steps: Reference gene primer amplification yielded estimated nucleated cell counts. Generated by immunoSEQ multiplex PCR, the TCRdb table keeps only in-frame clones and is missing some. D and trimming were read from the DNA, whereas the V and J calls and clone size are those reported in that table. The data hold around 200,000 clones, with 70% to 80% observed a single time.

The TCR was taken from a woman between 35 and 50 years old with COVID-19, enrolled during active disease. The chain employs TRBV27 and TRBJ2-1, with TRBD2 matching 8 bases. Sequenced input: peripheral blood. The CDR3 DNA reads TGTGCCAGCAGATCGGGGGGGCTTTACAATGAGCAGTTCTTC. Encoded protein: CASRSGGLYNEQFF.